The 21 T cell receptor beta chains listed next were all sequenced from one sample in a study of technical replicates of blood from several donors. Produced via immunoSEQ multiplex PCR; TCRdb's table is partial and in-frame only. The sample comprises 80,000 to 95,000 clones, about 96% of which are singletons, and around 0.31% rests with the top ten. The sequenced sample was T cells isolated from PBMCs. These receptors originate from a human donor in good health.

The chain combines TRBV7-9 with TRBJ1-4; no clear D gene. This CDR3 contains 15 residues. The V gene's germline CDR1 is SEHNR and CDR2 FQNEAQ (reference sequence). Deletions cut 8 bases from V and 0 bases from J, with 13 bases between. The CDR3 is CASLSREATNEKLFF. The CDR3 region has the DNA TGTGCCAGCCTATCGCGCGAGGCAACTAATGAAAAACTGTTTTTT.

This chain joins TRBV18 and TRBJ1-1, with a possible D match to TRBD1 (5 bases). The CDR3 has 15 residues. Germline lookup yields CDR1 KGHSH and CDR2 LQKENI. V was clipped by 2 bases and J by 0 bases, with 10 bases between them. The CDR3 loop is CASSPIDSVNTEAFF. The CDR3 region has the DNA TGTGCCAGCTCACCAATCGACAGCGTGAACACTGAAGCTTTCTTT.

The chain carries TRBV7-3 and TRBJ2-3, with 9 nucleotides matching TRBD2. Germline V lookup: CDR1 SGHTA, CDR2 FQGTGA. The length of the CDR3 is 15 residues. Unmatched junction bases numbered 5, after V lost 4 bases and J lost 3 bases. DNA for the CDR3: TGTGCCAGCAGCTATAGCGGGAGTTTTACAGATACGCAGTATTTT. It translates to CASSYSGSFTDTQYF.

The chain uses TRBV5-4 and TRBJ2-6; 7 bases match TRBD1. This CDR3 spans 18 amino acids. CDR1 is SGHNT and CDR2 is YYREEE in the germline V gene (reference sequence). Germline trimming cut 2 bases from V and 0 bases from J; bases unmatched to any gene: 8. Here the CDR3 reads CASSFKGASSSGANVLTF. CDR3 nucleotides: TGTGCCAGCAGCTTTAAGGGGGCCAGCAGCTCTGGGGCCAACGTCCTGACTTTC.

The chain combines TRBV6-1 with TRBJ2-3; D remains ambiguous. Trimming took off 3 bases at V and 5 bases at J, with 12 bases between the two ends. The CDR3 is 14 amino acids. The germline V gene has CDR1 MNHNS and CDR2 SASEGT. The CDR3 loop reads CASSDPLVIDTQYF. In DNA form, the CDR3 reads TGTGCCAGCAGTGACCCACTCGTCATAGATACGCAGTATTTT.

The chain carries TRBV9 and TRBJ2-3; TRBD2 is a possible D gene (7 bases). Per germline, CDR1 SGDLS and CDR2 YYNGEE. The CDR3 length is 16 residues. V dropped 6 bases and J dropped 0 bases, with 17 bases sitting between them. The CDR3 region is CASNPRGGASTDTQYF. The CDR3 nucleotides are TGTGCCAGCAACCCACGTGGGGGGGCTAGCACAGATACGCAGTATTTT.

The chain carries TRBV9 and TRBJ1-3; 9 nucleotides line up with TRBD1. This CDR3 has 15 amino acids. Germline assignment: CDR1 SGDLS and CDR2 YYNGEE. Germline trimming cut 3 bases from V and 3 bases from J; bases unmatched to any gene: 4. CDR3 protein: CASSGQGGFGNTIYF. CDR3 coding DNA: TGTGCCAGCAGCGGACAGGGGGGGTTTGGAAACACCATATATTTT.

The V and J genes are TRBV5-6 and TRBJ2-3; a possible D gene is TRBD1 (5 bases). The CDR3 spans 16 residues. V lost 5 bases, J lost 3 bases, and 19 bases lay in between. CDR1 SGHDT and CDR2 YYEEEE come from the germline V gene. In DNA, the CDR3 is TGTGCCAGCAGTCGGCTGACAGAAGGATATACAGATACGCAGTATTTT. Translated, it gives CASSRLTEGYTDTQYF. The full variable domain, with the rest looked up from reference TRBV5-6 and TRBJ2-3, is DAGVTQSPTHLIKTRGQQVTLRCSPKSGHDTVSWYQQALGQGPQFIFQYYEEEERQRGNFPDRFSGHQFPNYSSELNVNALLLGDSALYLCASSRLTEGYTDTQYFGPGTRLTVL.

V and J are TRBV6-5 and TRBJ2-1; a possible D gene is TRBD1 (5 bases). This CDR3 comprises 12 residues. Trimming shortened V by 6 bases and J by 4 bases, and 7 bases separated the two germline ends. Germline V gene lookup returns CDR1 MNHEY and CDR2 SVGAGI. The CDR3 DNA follows: TGTGCCAGCAGCGACAGTTACAATGAGCAGTTCTTC. It yields the protein CASSDSYNEQFF.

The rearrangement links TRBV7-2 to TRBJ1-1, with D possibly TRBD1 on 5 matching bases. Germline loops: CDR1 SGHTA, CDR2 FQGNSA. V gave up 1 base and J gave up 1 base, with 7 bases separating them. The CDR3 loop spans 14 amino acids. Here the CDR3 reads CASSLGTTNTEAFF. The CDR3 nucleotides read TGTGCCAGCAGCTTAGGGACAACGAACACTGAAGCTTTCTTT.

This clone was recorded once. The chain uses TRBV6-5 and TRBJ2-3; 7 bases match TRBD2. Unmatched junction bases numbered 2, after V lost 6 bases and J lost 2 bases. This CDR3 is built from 13 residues. CDR1 and CDR2 (germline): MNHEY, SVGAGI. CDR3 DNA sequence: TGTGCCAGCAGACGGGAGGTCACAGATACGCAGTATTTT. Protein sequence: CASRREVTDTQYF.

This rearrangement joins TRBV29-1 to TRBJ2-7; D is possibly TRBD1 (5 bases). Germline CDR1 and CDR2: SQVTM and ANQGSEA. V was cut by 1 base and J by 5 bases, with 9 bases left in between. This CDR3 spans 12 amino acids. The CDR3 loop reads CSVEGGADEQYF. CDR3 coding DNA: TGCAGCGTTGAAGGGGGCGCGGACGAGCAGTACTTC.

This clone came up once. V and J are TRBV7-9 and TRBJ1-2; TRBD1 is a possible D gene (5 bases). Trimming removed 5 bases at V and 7 bases at J, with 8 bases between. This CDR3 has 11 amino acids. CDR1 is SEHNR, CDR2 FQNEAQ, per germline (reference sequence). The CDR3 region is CASSADSGYTF. The CDR3 DNA is TGTGCCAGCAGCGCAGACAGTGGCTACACCTTC.

The chain employs TRBV19 and TRBJ1-2; no definite D call. Germline V gives CDR1 LNHDA, CDR2 SQIVND (reference sequence). V lost 1 base to trimming and J lost 4 bases, with 10 bases between them. This CDR3 contains 14 residues. CDR3 sequence: CASSIGQASYGYTF. CDR3 DNA: TGTGCCAGTAGTATAGGGCAGGCCAGCTATGGCTACACCTTC.

This clone was recorded once. The chain couples TRBV6-5 to TRBJ1-3; D not resolved. V was cut by 2 bases and J by 1 base, with 12 bases left in between. The CDR3 covers 16 residues. Per the germline V gene, CDR1 is MNHEY and CDR2 is SVGAGI. The CDR3 DNA reads as TGTGCCAGCAGTTACGGTCCGGGGAATTCTGGAAACACCATATATTTT. Protein: CASSYGPGNSGNTIYF.

The V and J genes are TRBV4-1 and TRBJ2-4; 8 bases align to TRBD1. The CDR3 totals 17 residues. Losses at the gene ends were 2 bases for V and 1 base for J; bases not matched to a gene: 7. CDR1 and CDR2 from the germline V gene are MGHRA and YSYEKL. The CDR3 region is CASSQPTGDFAKNIQYF. The CDR3 nucleotides read TGCGCCAGCAGCCAACCGACAGGGGATTTCGCCAAAAACATTCAGTACTTC.

J is TRBJ2-2 and V is TRBV7-6, with 8 bases matching TRBD1. From germline, CDR1 is SGHVS and CDR2 FNYEAQ. This CDR3 has 17 amino acids. Trimming at V came to 3 bases and at J to 1 base, leaving 7 bases not matched to a gene. CDR3 bases: TGTGCCAGCAGCTTCCCCGTAGGGACAGGGAACACCGGGGAGCTGTTTTTT. Translated: CASSFPVGTGNTGELFF.

This sequence joins TRBV11-2 and TRBJ1-5; D ambiguous. Germline CDR1 and CDR2: SGHAT and FQNNGV. Trimming removed 9 bases at V and 0 bases at J, with 18 bases between. CDR3 length equals 16 residues. Here the CDR3 reads CARGGSTENSNQPQHF. The DNA for the CDR3 is TGTGCCAGGGGTGGGAGCACAGAGAATAGCAATCAGCCCCAGCATTTT.

The CDR3 DNA follows: TGTGCCAGCAGCTTGTTGGCGCGCGGCACCTCCTACGAGCAGTACTTC. It codes for CASSLLARGTSYEQYF. This chain joins TRBV5-4 and TRBJ2-7; the D is unclear. Germline lookup yields CDR1 SGHNT and CDR2 YYREEE (reference sequence). With 1 base removed from V and 0 bases from J, the gap between germline ends came to 14 bases. The CDR3 is 16 residues long. Combining the CDR3 with reference TRBV5-4 and TRBJ2-7 gives the whole variable domain ETGVTQSPTHLIKTRGQQVTLRCSSQSGHNTVSWYQQALGQGPQFIFQYYREEENGRGNFPPRFSGLQFPNYSSELNVNALELDDSALYLCASSLLARGTSYEQYFGPGTRLTVT.

The chain uses TRBV29-1 and TRBJ1-1; TRBD1 matches at 7 bases. The CDR3 extends over 13 amino acids. Germline V gene sequence: CDR1 SQVTM, CDR2 ANQGSEA. Germline trimming cut 6 bases from V and 0 bases from J; bases unmatched to any gene: 4. Written as DNA, the CDR3 is TGCAGCGTGAGGGACAGCATGAACACTGAAGCTTTCTTT. Its protein product is CSVRDSMNTEAFF.

This sequence joins TRBV19 and TRBJ1-5; D is perhaps TRBD1 (6 bases). The germline V gene has CDR1 LNHDA and CDR2 SQIVND (reference sequence). The V and J ends lost 3 bases and 6 bases respectively, with 9 bases between them. The CDR3 is made up of 13 amino acids. CDR3 sequence (DNA): TGTGCCAGTAGTATCCAGGGGTTTCAGCCCCAGCATTTT. It codes for CASSIQGFQPQHF.